These T cell receptor beta chains were read from a single sample in a study of cytomegalovirus exposure and HLA in healthy donors. Sequencing used immunoSEQ multiplex PCR; TCRdb keeps in-frame clones, though not all of them. The sample data list fewer than 200,000 clones. Sample: PBMCs. These TCRs come from a man aged 30-40 years in good health and CMV-seronegative. The CDR3 runs from the conserved cysteine through the conserved F or W.

V	CDR3
TRBV15	CATSRDLGLNTEAFF
TRBV2	CALPLGQPYNEQFF
TRBV2	CASSRQGSTEAFF
TRBV25-1	CASSAPGLLGHGYTF
TRBV28	CASSLSGTGVYEQYF
TRBV4-1	CASSQEALDRTGNTIYF
TRBV27	CASSFRTSGSIQGTQYF
TRBV6-5	CASSYPGTSNEQFF
TRBV2	CASRTEMNTEAFF
TRBV10-1	CASSDSVYEQYF
TRBV28	CASSLRNLFRDRGNQPQHF
TRBV4-3	CASSQFTDRGYEQYF
TRBV27	CASSLTGGLWGNTIYF
TRBV6-5	CASSYHGTGTNYGYTF
TRBV2	CASSVRDRREKLFF
TRBV19	CASRRLGRNTDTQYF
TRBV6-1	CASRSSFNQPQHF
TRBV18	CASSPQPRGLLSYNEQFF
TRBV7-2	CASSPTGTENYGYTF
TRBV30	CAWSPTSGGIPERYEQYF
TRBV4-3	CASSQAQGAEYGYTF
TRBV4-3	CASSQVLQGAGNTIYF
TRBV4-3	CASSQGTGSLRDTEAFF
TRBV18	CASSPGGPTRGYTF
TRBV5-5	CASSLAEGSQETQYF
TRBV28	CASSRGPGQGALIYGYTF
TRBV18	CASSPRTGEDEKLFF
TRBV19	CASRPGLAGAPMRFF
TRBV28	CASSPGDSPNEKLFF
TRBV5-1	CASSLAGGAGGPRNEQFF
TRBV9	CASSARTGNSYEQYF
TRBV2	CAIGTAAYSNQPQHF
TRBV27	CASSFGGEGNEQYF
TRBV6-1	CASGSRQGIDEQYF
TRBV5-1	CASSVDGTSLYEQYF
TRBV18	CASSQRTGGARETQYF
TRBV5-4	CASSGRERGGPYEQYF
TRBV5-1	CASSYPPPGLAGGSSGANVLTF
TRBV11-3	CASSRQPTNEKLFF
TRBV20-1	CSALDSYEQYF
TRBV27	CASSLLLAGGADTQYF